These T cell receptor beta chains were read from a single sample in a study of shared clonotypes between healthy human individuals. Repertoires were generated with immunoSEQ multiplex PCR, while TCRdb's copy carries only in-frame clones and drops some. Here the sample spans about 2.5 million clones, around 93% being singletons. The sample was naive CD4+ T cells from PBMCs. Source of these receptors: a man aged 18 to 30 in good health. Some clones in this sample may be carry-over from other donors' samples. The CDR3 runs from the conserved cysteine through the conserved F or W. The D gene is left open where the match is weak. Part of the rows lack a size; the others show once, few, many or a class for expanded clones.

D gene	J gene	clone size	V gene	CDR3 protein	CDR3 DNA
.	TRBJ1-3	.	TRBV6-1	CASKAGATDTIYF	TGTGCCAGCAAGGCGGGCGCCACGGACACCATATATTTT
.	TRBJ2-3	.	TRBV6-5	CASRSTGTLKYF	TGTGCCAGCAGATCCACCGGGACGTTGAAGTATTTT
.	TRBJ2-1	.	TRBV6-1	CASSGLGLAYSNEQFF	TGTGCCAGCAGTGGATTAGGACTGGCCTACTCGAATGAGCAGTTCTTC
.	TRBJ1-1	.	TRBV29-1	CSVVANTEAFF	TGCAGCGTTGTGGCGAACACTGAAGCTTTCTTT
.	TRBJ2-7	.	TRBV7-6	CASSLGAGYEQYF	TGTGCCAGCAGCCTCGGGGCGGGCTACGAGCAGTACTTC
TRBD2	TRBJ2-5	.	TRBV5-1	CASSPLAGGPWETQYF	TGCGCCAGCAGCCCGTTAGCGGGAGGGCCGTGGGAGACCCAGTACTTC
.	TRBJ1-5	.	TRBV28	CASSLEQSNQPQHF	TGTGCCAGCAGTTTAGAACAGAGTAATCAGCCCCAGCATTTT
.	TRBJ1-3	.	TRBV4-1	CASSRVGAGNTIYF	TGCGCCAGCAGCCGCGTGGGGGCTGGAAACACCATATATTTT
.	TRBJ1-2	.	TRBV19	CASSRQDINYGYTF	TGTGCCAGTAGTAGACAGGATATTAACTATGGCTACACCTTC
.	TRBJ2-6	.	TRBV28	CASSLDKYVSGANVLTF	TGTGCCAGCAGCCTGGACAAGTACGTCTCTGGGGCCAACGTCCTGACTTTC
.	TRBJ1-5	few	TRBV5-1	CASSPTGLGQPQHF	TGCGCCAGCAGCCCAACAGGGCTTGGTCAGCCCCAGCATTTT
.	TRBJ2-7	.	TRBV9	CASSVDGVGVYEQYF	TGTGCCAGCAGCGTAGATGGGGTTGGGGTTTACGAGCAGTACTTC
TRBD1	TRBJ1-3	.	TRBV7-9	CASSHRQGQGVPSGNTIYF	TGTGCCAGCAGCCACCGGCAAGGACAGGGTGTACCTTCTGGAAACACCATATATTTT
.	TRBJ1-3	.	TRBV2	CASSEKGLAGNTIYF	TGTGCCAGCAGTGAAAAGGGCTTAGCTGGAAACACCATATATTTT
.	TRBJ1-1	.	TRBV4-3	CASSHRVDTEAFF	TGCGCCAGCAGCCATCGAGTAGACACTGAAGCTTTCTTT
.	TRBJ1-2	.	TRBV27	CASSSVFGAGDYGYTF	TGTGCCAGCAGTTCCGTTTTTGGGGCAGGGGACTATGGCTACACCTTC
TRBD2	TRBJ2-1	.	TRBV4-1	CASSLAGRSYNEQFF	TGCGCCAGCAGCCTAGCGGGGCGCTCCTACAATGAGCAGTTCTTC
.	TRBJ1-2	.	TRBV28	CATLDSTNYGYTF	TGTGCCACTCTGGACAGCACTAACTATGGCTACACCTTC
.	TRBJ2-7	.	TRBV5-6	CASSQGFTLREQYF	TGTGCCAGCAGCCAAGGGTTCACACTGAGGGAGCAGTACTTC
.	TRBJ2-2	.	TRBV2	CASSEALLRIVGGELFF	TGTGCCAGCAGTGAAGCGCTTCTGCGGATCGTAGGGGGGGAGCTGTTTTTT
.	TRBJ2-7	.	TRBV29-1	CSVEVYVGERRAYEQYF	TGCAGCGTTGAAGTATATGTTGGGGAAAGGAGGGCCTACGAGCAGTACTTC
.	TRBJ1-5	.	TRBV5-5	CASSSFVVGAGSNQPQHF	TGTGCCAGCAGCTCCTTTGTCGTGGGGGCGGGCAGCAATCAGCCCCAGCATTTT
TRBD2	TRBJ2-3	.	TRBV7-9	CASSLVAGRTDTQYF	TGTGCCAGCAGCTTAGTAGCGGGTCGCACAGATACGCAGTATTTT
TRBD1	TRBJ1-3	.	TRBV7-2	CASSYQGGTGNTIYF	TGTGCCAGCAGCTACCAGGGGGGAACTGGAAACACCATATATTTT
.	TRBJ2-2	.	TRBV5-1	CASATPEGANTGELFF	TGCGCCAGCGCGACTCCCGAGGGGGCGAACACCGGGGAGCTGTTTTTT
TRBD1	TRBJ2-7	.	TRBV10-3	CAVRDRGAEQYF	TGTGCCGTCCGGGACAGGGGCGCCGAGCAGTACTTC
TRBD1	TRBJ1-2	.	TRBV28	CASSLWGQGVLDYGYTF	TGTGCCAGCAGTTTATGGGGGCAGGGGGTCCTCGACTATGGCTACACCTTC
TRBD2	TRBJ2-7	.	TRBV5-1	CASSRTSGRAYEQYF	TGCGCCAGCAGCCGGACTAGCGGGAGGGCCTACGAGCAGTACTTC
TRBD1	TRBJ1-1	.	TRBV29-1	CSVDKGTGRGKSEAFF	TGCAGCGTTGATAAAGGGACAGGGAGGGGGAAGTCTGAAGCTTTCTTT
.	TRBJ2-2	.	TRBV10-3	CAISDTNTGELFF	TGTGCCATCAGCGACACCAACACCGGGGAGCTGTTTTTT
.	TRBJ2-5	.	TRBV25-1	CASSESLWGVGETQYF	TGTGCCAGCAGTGAATCTCTTTGGGGGGTAGGGGAGACCCAGTACTTC
.	TRBJ1-2	.	TRBV18	CASSPVLGDGYTF	TGTGCCAGCTCACCCGTCCTGGGGGATGGCTACACCTTC
.	TRBJ2-3	.	TRBV6-6	CAIATGQRTDTQYF	TGTGCCATAGCTACAGGACAGCGCACAGATACGCAGTATTTT
.	TRBJ1-1	.	TRBV5-4	CASSRDSMNTEAFF	TGTGCCAGCAGCCGCGACAGCATGAACACTGAAGCTTTCTTT
.	TRBJ2-5	.	TRBV9	CASSGQGKETQYF	TGTGCCAGCAGCGGCCAGGGGAAAGAGACCCAGTACTTC